This T cell receptor beta chain appears in the sequencing data of a study of OX40 agonist ivuxolimab in advanced cancers. Whole-study results and caveats: Mean expanded clone counts were higher in CD8+ than CD4+ T cells.

Comment on this clone: Its antigen is as yet unknown.

TCRdb's copy holds only in-frame clones and misses some; the assay was immunoSEQ multiplex PCR. The repertoire holds 55,000 to 80,000 clones, with about 85% as singletons. The CDR3 has 14 amino acids. Germline V gene lookup returns CDR1 SGHRS and CDR2 YFSETQ. V lost 4 bases to trimming and J lost 5 bases, with 16 bases between them. The chain uses TRBV5-1 and TRBJ2-7; D is ambiguous. The receptor comes from an adult with an advanced solid tumor such as melanoma, head and neck, liver or kidney cancer. The source material was CD4+ or CD8+ T cells sorted from blood, sampled in a trial of the OX40 agonist ivuxolimab. DNA of the CDR3: TGCGCCAGCAGCCCCGGGCCCTATGACCACGAGCAGTACTTC. This sequence encodes CASSPGPYDHEQYF.